This T cell receptor beta chain was recorded in a study of cytomegalovirus exposure and HLA in healthy donors. Study-level results: Most subjects' HLA-A and HLA-B alleles were reportedly predicted from TCR beta sequences.

This clone was seen more than once but under ten times. Antigen specificity is unknown. Germline lookup yields CDR1 GTSNPN and CDR2 SVGIG (reference sequence). With 0 bases removed from V and 7 bases from J, the gap between germline ends came to 10 bases. The CDR3 is 14 residues long. Amplification used 60 Vbeta primers and 13 Jbeta primers. The assay was immunoSEQ multiplex PCR, and TCRdb's table has in-frame clones only and misses some. The sample holds around 130,000 clones; around 67% are singletons and the top ten take roughly 2%. The sequenced sample was PBMCs. This TCR derives from a woman aged 40 to 49 in good health and CMV-seropositive. This chain joins TRBV30 and TRBJ1-6, with D unclear. CDR3 in DNA: TGTGCCTGGAGTGTAGGGAGAACGAATTCACCCCTCCACTTT. It encodes CAWSVGRTNSPLHF.